The entry below describes one T cell receptor beta chain. The data are from a study of blood T cell repertoires in COVID-19. Overall study context: There were acute and convalescent COVID-19 samples, and they came from the United States, Italy and Spain. PBMCs, B-cell-depleted T cells, or T cells provided the cDNA or gDNA that made up the material.

Original handling: Amplifying reference gene primers gave estimates of nucleated cell counts. Repertoires were generated with immunoSEQ multiplex PCR, while TCRdb's copy carries only in-frame clones and drops some. The DNA was the basis for D and trimming; V, J and clone size are from that table. The sample has approximately 67,000 clones; over 80% are singletons. Sequenced sample: peripheral blood. The TCR sequence derives from a man in his fifties with active COVID-19.

The chain's CDR3 is CASRETGRSGNTIYF. The CDR3 nucleotides read TGTGCCAGCAGGGAGACAGGACGCTCTGGAAACACCATATATTTT. The V gene is TRBV5-6, the J gene TRBJ1-3, with D possibly matching TRBD1 (6 bases). CDR3 length: 15 residues. Germline V gene sequence: CDR1 SGHDT, CDR2 YYEEEE. Deletions cut 5 bases from V and 0 bases from J, with 12 bases between.